The source of this T cell receptor (beta chain) is a study of blood T cell repertoires in COVID-19. Germline CDR1 reads LNHDA; CDR2 reads SQIVND (reference sequence). Trimming at V came to 4 bases and at J to 5 bases, leaving 2 bases not matched to a gene. The CDR3 is made up of 15 amino acids. This clone was found once. In the original workflow: Nucleated cell counts were estimated from reference gene primer amplification. Sequencing used immunoSEQ multiplex PCR; TCRdb keeps in-frame clones, though not all of them. V, J and clone size derive from that table, while D and trimming were established from the DNA sequence. This sample carries 250,000 to 350,000 clones, around 85% of them seen once, and the ten largest clones take approximately 1.5%.

The sequencing sample was made of peripheral blood. The receptor's source is a human donor with COVID-19, enrolled during active disease. The donor label of this sample is uncertain. The rearrangement uses TRBV19 and TRBJ2-3; 14 nucleotides match TRBD2. The CDR3 is CASSTGTSGRDTQYF. DNA of the CDR3: TGTGCCAGTAGTACCGGGACTAGCGGGAGAGATACGCAGTATTTT.